Listed below are T cell receptor beta chains from one sample, sequenced in a study of cytomegalovirus exposure and HLA in healthy donors. Produced via immunoSEQ multiplex PCR; TCRdb's table is partial and in-frame only. Of some 150,000 clones in the sample, 60% to 85% are singletons; the top ten hold roughly 2.8%. Sequenced input: PBMCs. These receptors came from a male donor in good health and CMV-seronegative. The CDR3 runs from the conserved cysteine through the conserved F or W. D genes are given only for firm matches. Size values are once, few and many counts, or a class for expanded clones, and some rows have none.

V gene	clone size	D gene	J gene	CDR3 DNA	CDR3 protein
TRBV5-8	NA	TRBD1	TRBJ1-6	TGTGCCAGCAGCTCGGACAGGCTTAATTCACCCCTCCACTTT	CASSSDRLNSPLHF
TRBV7-9	NA	NA	TRBJ2-7	TGTGCCAGCAGCTTAGTCGGCGAGGCCGTCTACGAGCAGTACTTC	CASSLVGEAVYEQYF
TRBV6-5	NA	NA	TRBJ1-2	TGTGCCAGCAGTTACGGGCAGTTGTATGGCTACACCTTC	CASSYGQLYGYTF
TRBV5-1	few	TRBD1	TRBJ1-4	TGCGCCAGCAGCTTGGGTCGACAGGGGGCCCTGTTTTTT	CASSLGRQGALFF
TRBV6-5	NA	NA	TRBJ1-2	TGTGCCAGCAGCCGGACAGCCCAAAACTATGGCTACACCTTC	CASSRTAQNYGYTF
TRBV6-5	NA	NA	TRBJ2-7	TGTGCCAGCACCACCACCGGCAGACTCTACTACGAGCAGTACTTC	CASTTTGRLYYEQYF
TRBV2	NA	TRBD1	TRBJ2-7	TGTGCCAGCAGTGATGACGCAGGGGGTGAGCAGTACTTC	CASSDDAGGEQYF
TRBV10-1	NA	NA	TRBJ2-1	TGCGCCAGCAGTGAGTCAGGGGGTGTTGAGCAGTTCTTC	CASSESGGVEQFF
TRBV19	NA	NA	TRBJ1-1	TGTGCCAGTAGTATAGAGTGGAGAAACACTGAAGCTTTCTTT	CASSIEWRNTEAFF
TRBV18	NA	NA	TRBJ2-2	TGTGCCAGCTCACCAAGCTCAAACACCGGGGAGCTGTTTTTT	CASSPSSNTGELFF
TRBV6-5	few	TRBD2	TRBJ2-1	TGTGCCAGCAGCACCGGGACTAGCTATGAGCAGTTCTTC	CASSTGTSYEQFF
TRBV5-1	NA	TRBD1	TRBJ1-2	TGCGCCAGCAGCTTTTACGGACAGGACTATGGCTACACCTTC	CASSFYGQDYGYTF
TRBV4-1	NA	NA	TRBJ2-7	TGCGCCAGCAGCTTAGGCGGGGACTCCTCCTACGAGCAGTACTTC	CASSLGGDSSYEQYF
TRBV30	NA	NA	TRBJ2-7	TGTGCCTTCACAGGGTACGGCTACGAGCAGTACTTC	CAFTGYGYEQYF
TRBV19	NA	NA	TRBJ1-3	TGTGCCAGTAGTATGAGGGGAGGGATCTCTGGAAACACCATATATTTT	CASSMRGGISGNTIYF
TRBV10-2	NA	TRBD2	TRBJ2-7	TGCGCCAGCAGCGGACTAGCGGGAACCTACGAGCAGTACTTC	CASSGLAGTYEQYF
TRBV7-8	NA	TRBD2	TRBJ2-3	TGTGCCATCCGGCTTCTTAGCGGGAGGGTGGCAGATACGCAGTATTTT	CAIRLLSGRVADTQYF
TRBV7-2	NA	NA	TRBJ2-7	TGTGCCAGCAGCTCCACGCCGGGCTACGAGCAGTACTTC	CASSSTPGYEQYF
TRBV11-2	NA	TRBD1	TRBJ1-3	TGTGCCAGCAGCTCGTTACAGGGGGCTGGAAACACCATATATTTT	CASSSLQGAGNTIYF
TRBV27	NA	TRBD1	TRBJ1-3	TGTGCCAGCAGCGATACAGGGGGAGGAAACACCATATATTTT	CASSDTGGGNTIYF
TRBV7-8	NA	NA	TRBJ1-2	TGTGCCAGCAGCTTAGTAGGAGACACGGGGGGCTACACCTTC	CASSLVGDTGGYTF
TRBV18	NA	TRBD1	TRBJ2-5	TGTGCCAGCTCACCGGTGACAGGGGGAGGCGAGACCCAGTACTTC	CASSPVTGGGETQYF
TRBV30	NA	NA	TRBJ1-1	TGTGCCTGGAGTAAGCGGAACACTGAAGCTTTCTTT	CAWSKRNTEAFF
TRBV30	NA	NA	TRBJ1-2	TGTGCCTGGAGTTTAGGCTTTGGGGAGGCGGATGGCTACACCTTC	CAWSLGFGEADGYTF
TRBV5-4	NA	NA	TRBJ2-3	TGTGCCAGCAGCTTTTCAAGACAGGCAGATACGCAGTATTTT	CASSFSRQADTQYF
TRBV29-1	NA	NA	TRBJ2-7	TGCAGCGTTCCTCGGGCCGGGAACTCCTACGAGCAGTACTTC	CSVPRAGNSYEQYF
TRBV27	few	NA	TRBJ1-1	TGTGCCAGCAGTCCGAGAGAGGTGTTTGAAGCTTTCTTT	CASSPREVFEAFF
TRBV30	NA	TRBD2	TRBJ2-7	TGTGCCTGGAGTGTGGGGACTAGCGGAAAGAGCTCCTACGAGCAGTACTTC	CAWSVGTSGKSSYEQYF
TRBV20-1	NA	NA	TRBJ2-7	TGCAGTGCTAGCCCCCTTTACGAGCAGTACTTC	CSASPLYEQYF
TRBV19	NA	TRBD1	TRBJ2-7	TGTGCCAGTCAACCCCAGGGACAGAACTACGAGCAGTACTTC	CASQPQGQNYEQYF
TRBV2	NA	NA	TRBJ1-1	TGTGCCAGCAGTGAAGACACGAACACTGAAGCTTTCTTT	CASSEDTNTEAFF
TRBV4-1	once	TRBD1	TRBJ1-2	TGCGCCAGCAGCCAAGAAAACAGGGGGCGTGGCTACACCTTC	CASSQENRGRGYTF
TRBV7-8	NA	TRBD2	TRBJ2-7	TGTGCCAGCAGCTTAGCGGCTAGCGGGGGCCCCCGCAACTACGAGCAGTACTTC	CASSLAASGGPRNYEQYF
TRBV10-3	NA	NA	TRBJ1-2	TGTGCCATCAGTGAGTGGGCTTCTAACTATGGCTACACCTTC	CAISEWASNYGYTF
TRBV27	NA	NA	TRBJ1-6	TGTGCCAGCAGTTTATCCCCCAGGAAGTCCTATAATTCACTCCTCCACTTT	CASSLSPRKSYNSLLHF
TRBV7-9	NA	TRBD1	TRBJ1-2	TGTGCCAGCAGCAGAGAGACAGGGCTTGATGGCTACACCTTC	CASSRETGLDGYTF
TRBV25-1	NA	NA	TRBJ2-3	TGTGCCAGTTCCCCGTGGGCGTCTAGCACAGATACGCAGTATTTT	CASSPWASSTDTQYF
TRBV5-6	once	NA	TRBJ2-7	TGTGCCAGCAGCTTGATGGGGGGGCGAGAGGACGAGCAGTACTTC	CASSLMGGREDEQYF
TRBV6-5	NA	NA	TRBJ1-1	TGTGCCAGCATCGAATCGGGGGGGCGCGGGGCTTTCTTT	CASIESGGRGAFF
TRBV5-6	once	TRBD1	TRBJ1-1	TGTGCCAGCAGCTCGGGACAGGGGCGCACTGAAGCTTTCTTT	CASSSGQGRTEAFF
TRBV5-4	NA	TRBD1	TRBJ1-4	TGTGCCAGCACCTTGACAGGGGGAGACGAAAAACTGTTTTTT	CASTLTGGDEKLFF
TRBV19	NA	NA	TRBJ2-7	TGTGCCAGTAGTGCGGGTCCTAAGCTGGACTCCAGGTTCTACGAGCAGTACTTC	CASSAGPKLDSRFYEQYF
TRBV19	NA	NA	TRBJ2-2	TGTGCCAGTAGTATAGGGGGGGTCACCGGGGAGCTGTTTTTT	CASSIGGVTGELFF
TRBV2	NA	NA	TRBJ2-1	TGTGCCAGCAGTGAAAATTCTCCAGGGTTTGGCAATGAGCAGTTCTTC	CASSENSPGFGNEQFF